This T cell receptor beta chain derives from a study of OX40 agonist ivuxolimab in advanced cancers. Profiling relied on immunoSEQ multiplex PCR, and the TCRdb table lists in-frame clones only, not all of them. The sample contains roughly 70,000 clones, around 90% of which appear only once. Sampling of blood occurred at baseline, cycle 4 day 1, and cycle 7 day 1. The V end lost 6 bases, the J end lost 0 bases, and 14 bases lay between the germline ends. The germline V gene has CDR1 SNHLY and CDR2 FYNNEI. The CDR3 length is 15 residues. The sequence was obtained from an adult with an advanced solid tumor such as melanoma, head and neck, liver or kidney cancer. Sequencing used CD4+ or CD8+ T cells sorted from blood, obtained in a trial of the OX40 agonist ivuxolimab. This sequence joins TRBV2 and TRBJ1-2, with a possible D match to TRBD1 (6 bases). Here the CDR3 reads CASRAEGQANYGYTF. CDR3 sequence (DNA): TGTGCCAGCAGGGCGGAGGGACAAGCTAACTATGGCTACACCTTC.